Following are 9 T cell receptor beta chains from one sample sequenced in a study of CDR3 diversity in severe acne. Using its own MiXCR run on the PCR reads, TCRdb lists one record per CDR3 protein. The sample yields more than 85,000 distinct CDR3 sequences, less than 65% seen once. Sequencing was done on a sample of blood. The receptor set was obtained from a male donor with severe acne vulgaris.

This clonotype appeared many times. The chain carries TRBV5-6 and TRBJ2-2; D call uncertain. The CDR3 is 15 amino acids. V dropped 4 bases and J dropped 2 bases, with 12 bases sitting between them. Per germline, CDR1 SGHDT and CDR2 YYEEEE. CDR3 region: CASSHGPTNTGELFF. The CDR3 region has the DNA TGTGCCAGCAGCCACGGGCCGACCAACACCGGGGAGCTGTTTTTT.

The count of this clonotype is one. This chain links TRBV25-1 with TRBJ1-6, with 7 positions matching TRBD1. Trimming removed 5 bases from V and 6 bases from J; junction bases left unmatched: 7. The CDR3 totals 15 residues. Germline V CDR1 and CDR2: MGHDK, SYGVNS. CDR3 sequence (DNA): TGTGCCAGCAGTTTGCGGGACAGCATTAATTCACCCCTCCACTTT. Translated, it gives CASSLRDSINSPLHF.

This clonotype was counted a few times. The genes are TRBV4-1 and TRBJ1-3; maybe TRBD1 (5 bases). The V gene's germline CDR1 is MGHRA and CDR2 YSYEKL. The CDR3 contains 15 residues. V lost 0 bases to trimming and J lost 2 bases, with 8 bases between them. The CDR3 DNA is TGCGCCAGCAGCCAAGATTCAGGGCCTGGAAACACCATATATTTT. It translates to CASSQDSGPGNTIYF.

This clonotype was seen many times. The chain recombines TRBV3-1 with TRBJ2-3; the D is unclear. V was trimmed by 0 bases and J by 1 base, leaving 8 bases between them. Germline assignment: CDR1 LGHDT and CDR2 YNNKEL (reference sequence). This CDR3 has 15 amino acids. CDR3 in amino acids: CASSQDPLGTDTQYF. As DNA, the CDR3 is TGTGCCAGCAGCCAAGATCCCCTGGGCACAGATACGCAGTATTTT.

The chain recombines TRBV13 with TRBJ1-1; D ambiguous. Germline-derived CDR1 and CDR2 are PRHDT and FYEKMQ (reference sequence). The CDR3 is 14 amino acids. The V end lost 5 bases, the J end lost 11 bases, and 21 bases lay between the germline ends. The CDR3 spells CASSDPLRGKRAFF. The CDR3 nucleotides are TGTGCCAGCAGCGACCCCCTGCGGGGTAAGAGGGCTTTCTTT.

Of note for this clonotype: Being one base from a much bigger clone, this may be a read error. V is TRBV5-6 and J is TRBJ2-1; the D gene is possibly TRBD1 (5 bases). This CDR3 has 13 amino acids. Germline V CDR1 and CDR2: SGHDT, YYEEEE. Written as DNA, the CDR3 is TGTGCCAGCAGCTTGTCAGGGAATTATGAGCAGCTCTTC. This encodes CASSLSGNYEQLF.

The CDR3 reads CSVGQGQETQYF. In DNA, the CDR3 is TGCAGCGTAGGACAGGGACAAGAGACCCAGTACTTC. The rearrangement links TRBV29-1 to TRBJ2-5, with 8 bases aligning to TRBD1. This CDR3 spans 12 amino acids. The V gene end was trimmed by 6 bases and the J gene end by 2 bases; junction bases not matched to a gene: 2. Looked up from germline, CDR1 is SQVTM and CDR2 is ANQGSEA.

This rearrangement joins TRBV20-1 to TRBJ1-2; 9 bases map to TRBD1. Per germline, CDR1 DFQATT and CDR2 SNEGSKA (reference sequence). The V and J ends lost 6 bases and 3 bases, in that order; junction bases with no gene match: 8. The CDR3 runs to 14 residues. The CDR3 region has the DNA TGCAGTGCGCGTGGGACAGGGATAGACTATGGCTACACCTTC. Its translation: CSARGTGIDYGYTF.

A few counts support this clonotype. The chain couples TRBV7-9 to TRBJ2-3; 7 positions match TRBD2. The germline CDR1 and CDR2 sequences are SEHNR and FQNEAQ (reference sequence). V was clipped by 5 bases and J by 0 bases; unmatched bases: 8. The CDR3 covers 16 residues. Written as DNA, the CDR3 is TGTGCCAGCAGCAATACACCGGGACTAAGCACAGATACGCAGTATTTT. Encoded protein: CASSNTPGLSTDTQYF.